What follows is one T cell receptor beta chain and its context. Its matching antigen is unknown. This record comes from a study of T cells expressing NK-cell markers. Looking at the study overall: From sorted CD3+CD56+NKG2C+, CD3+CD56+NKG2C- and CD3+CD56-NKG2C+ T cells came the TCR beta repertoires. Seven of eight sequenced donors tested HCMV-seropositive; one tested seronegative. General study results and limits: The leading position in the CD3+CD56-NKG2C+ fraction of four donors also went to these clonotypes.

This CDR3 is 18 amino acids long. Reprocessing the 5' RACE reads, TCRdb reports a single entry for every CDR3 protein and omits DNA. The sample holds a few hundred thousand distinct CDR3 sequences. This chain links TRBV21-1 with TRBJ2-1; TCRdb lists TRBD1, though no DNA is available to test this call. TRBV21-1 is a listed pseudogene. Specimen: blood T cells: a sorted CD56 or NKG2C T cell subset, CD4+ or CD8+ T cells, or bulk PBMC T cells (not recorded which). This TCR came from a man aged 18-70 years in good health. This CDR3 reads CASSPAPSATGPYNEQFF.